The T cell receptor (beta chain) under discussion was sequenced for a study of immune cell composition in non-small cell lung cancer. About the study: Histologic subtype was mainly adenocarcinoma or squamous cell carcinoma. Study-level points and caveats: No significant correlation existed between pack-years smoked and tumour clonality. Top 10 clone scores and clonality were higher in squamous than adenocarcinoma. Squamous carcinomas (approximately 75%) more often had tumour-associated clones >0.5% than adenocarcinomas (roughly 33%).

With respect to this clone: The target antigen is unknown.

TCRdb's copy holds only in-frame clones and misses some; the assay was immunoSEQ multiplex PCR. The sample holds about 2,300 clones; 81% are singletons and the top ten take approximately 4.2%. The sequenced material came from lung tumor tissue. This sequence was found in a human donor with non-small cell lung cancer.

CDR3 sequence reads: CASSSSRDRGRPTGELFF. The CDR3 nucleotides read TGTGCCAGCAGCTCCTCCCGGGACAGGGGACGCCCCACCGGGGAGCTGTTTTTT. The chain links TRBV5-6 to TRBJ2-2; 10 nucleotides line up with TRBD1. Unmatched junction bases numbered 12, after V lost 3 bases and J lost 4 bases. Germline V gene lookup returns CDR1 SGHDT and CDR2 YYEEEE. The length of the CDR3 is 18 residues.